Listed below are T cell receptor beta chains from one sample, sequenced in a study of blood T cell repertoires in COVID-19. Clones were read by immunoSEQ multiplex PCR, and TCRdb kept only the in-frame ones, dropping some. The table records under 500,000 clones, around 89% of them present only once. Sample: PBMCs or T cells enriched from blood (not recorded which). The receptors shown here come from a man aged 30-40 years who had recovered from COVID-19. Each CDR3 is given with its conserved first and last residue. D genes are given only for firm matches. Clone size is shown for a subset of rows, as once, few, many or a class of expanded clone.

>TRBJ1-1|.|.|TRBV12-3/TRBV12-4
TGTGCCAGCAGTTTGGAGGTTGTCGCTGAAGCTTTCTTT
CASSLEVVAEAFF
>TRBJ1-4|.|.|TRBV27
TGTGCCAGCAGTTTCCAGGCAACTAATGAAAAACTGTTTTTT
CASSFQATNEKLFF
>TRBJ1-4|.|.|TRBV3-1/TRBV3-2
TGTGCCAGCAGCCAAGATAGCAGGGCCGGAAAACTGTTTTTT
CASSQDSRAGKLFF
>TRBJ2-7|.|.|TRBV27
TGTGCCAGCAGTTCCCGACTTACCTACGAGCAGTACTTC
CASSSRLTYEQYF
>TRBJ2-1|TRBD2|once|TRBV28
TGTGCCAGCATAGCGGGAGGGCCTGTGGCTGAGCAGTTCTTC
CASIAGGPVAEQFF
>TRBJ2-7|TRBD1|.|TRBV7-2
TGTGCCAGCAGCTTATTATGGACAGGGCGCGACGAGCAGTACTTC
CASSLLWTGRDEQYF
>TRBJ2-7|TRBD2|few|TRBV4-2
TGTGCCAGCAGCCAAGAAGCTAGCGGGAGTGGCGAGCAGTACTTC
CASSQEASGSGEQYF
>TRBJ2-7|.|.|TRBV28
TGTGCCAGCAGGGAAGTGGGGGGCTCCTACGAGCAGTACTTC
CASREVGGSYEQYF
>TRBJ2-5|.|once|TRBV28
TGTGCCAGCAGTTACGGACAGTCGTCCGAGACCCAGTACTTC
CASSYGQSSETQYF
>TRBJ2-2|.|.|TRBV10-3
TGTGCCATCAAGGGGCCTACGGGGGAGCTGTTTTTT
CAIKGPTGELFF
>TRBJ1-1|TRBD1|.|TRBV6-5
TGTGCCAGCAGTCCGCCAGGGGGATCCGCGTTGGCTTTCTTT
CASSPPGGSALAFF
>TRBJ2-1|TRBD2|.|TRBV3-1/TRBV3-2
TGTGCCAGCAGCCCCCGGGGACTAGCGGGAGAGAGTGAGCAGTTCTTC
CASSPRGLAGESEQFF
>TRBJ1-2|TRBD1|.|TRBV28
TGTGCCAGCAGCCCCGGGGCAGGGGGCTTCTATGGCTACACCTTC
CASSPGAGGFYGYTF
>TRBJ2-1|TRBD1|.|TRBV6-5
TGTGCCAGCAGAACAGGGGGCGCAGGAGATGAGCAGTTCTTC
CASRTGGAGDEQFF
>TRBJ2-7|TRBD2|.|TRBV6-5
TGTGCCAGCAGTTATAGCGGGAGGAGCTACGAGCAGTACTTC
CASSYSGRSYEQYF
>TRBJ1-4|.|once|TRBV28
TGTGCCAGCACCTTACCCATTTTTATGATACGCGAAAGAGAGGAAAAACTGTTTTTT
CASTLPIFMIREREEKLFF
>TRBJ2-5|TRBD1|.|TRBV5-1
TGCGCCAGCAGCTTAGGACAGGGCCAAGAGACCCAGTACTTC
CASSLGQGQETQYF
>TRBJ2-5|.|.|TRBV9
TGTGCCAGCAGCGTAGGTGTTCAAATTCAAGAGACCCAGTACTTC
CASSVGVQIQETQYF
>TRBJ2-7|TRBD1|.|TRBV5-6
TGTGCCAGCAGCTACGACTCCGGGACAGGTTACGAGCAGTACTTC
CASSYDSGTGYEQYF
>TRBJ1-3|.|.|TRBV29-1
TGCAGCATTTCTTCGAGCTCTGGAAACACCATATATTTT
CSISSSSGNTIYF
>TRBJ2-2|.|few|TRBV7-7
TGTGCTAGCAGCCCCCAGCGGACGAACACCGGGGAGCTGTTTTTT
CASSPQRTNTGELFF
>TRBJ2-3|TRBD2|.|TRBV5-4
TGTGCCAGCAGGGGGACTAGCGGGAGTAGAGGAGGAGATACGCAGTATTTT
CASRGTSGSRGGDTQYF
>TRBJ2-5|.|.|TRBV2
TGTGCCAGCTGCTTCGAGGGCGTCCAAGAGACCCAGTACTTC
CASCFEGVQETQYF
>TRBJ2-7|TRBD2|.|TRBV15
TGTGCCACCAGCCACACTCTACTAGCGGGAGAGGGCGAGCAGTACTTC
CATSHTLLAGEGEQYF
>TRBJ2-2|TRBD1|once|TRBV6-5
TGTGCCAGCAGTTGGGGACAGGAAACCGGGGAGCTGTTTTTT
CASSWGQETGELFF
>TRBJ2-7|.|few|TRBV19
TGTGCCAGTAGTAGGACTATCGGTTCCTACGAGCAGTACTTC
CASSRTIGSYEQYF
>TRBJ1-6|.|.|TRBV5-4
TGTGCCAGCAGCCTCCAGGGCAATTCACCCCTCCACTTT
CASSLQGNSPLHF
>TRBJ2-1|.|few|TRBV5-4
TGTGCCAGCAGTCGGGGCTCCTACAATGAGCAGTTCTTC
CASSRGSYNEQFF
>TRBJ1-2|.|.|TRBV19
TGTGCCAGTAGACAGGCAGATGGCTACACCTTC
CASRQADGYTF
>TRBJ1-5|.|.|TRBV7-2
TGTGCCAGCAGCTTAGCGTTCGGGGTGGGCAATCAGCCCCAGCATTTT
CASSLAFGVGNQPQHF
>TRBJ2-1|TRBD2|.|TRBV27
TGTGCCAGCAGTCCACAAGCGGGGCTCTCCTACAATGAGCAGTTCTTC
CASSPQAGLSYNEQFF
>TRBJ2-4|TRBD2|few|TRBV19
TGTGCCAGTAGTCGCCCAACTAGCGTTGGAAACATTCAGTACTTC
CASSRPTSVGNIQYF
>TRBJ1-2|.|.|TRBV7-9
TGTGCCAGCAGCTTAGGTGCAGGCTTCTATGGCTACACCTTC
CASSLGAGFYGYTF
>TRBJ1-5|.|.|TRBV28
TGTGCCAGCAGGGCATCTAATCAGCCCCAGCATTTT
CASRASNQPQHF
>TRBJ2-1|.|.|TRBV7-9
TGTGCCAGCAGCTTATTAGGGACTGGAGACAATGAGCAGTTCTTC
CASSLLGTGDNEQFF
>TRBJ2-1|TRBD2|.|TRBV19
TGTGCCAGTAGTACGGGACTAGCGGGAGGGGGTGAGCAGTTCTTC
CASSTGLAGGGEQFF
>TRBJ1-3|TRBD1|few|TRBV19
TGTGCCAGTAGCTTGGCGACAGGGGGCTCTGGAAACACCATATATTTT
CASSLATGGSGNTIYF
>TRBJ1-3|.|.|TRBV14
TGTGCCAGCAGCCCGTACACAGGGTCTGGAAACACCATATATTTT
CASSPYTGSGNTIYF
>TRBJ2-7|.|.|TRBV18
TGTGCCAGCTCACTCGGACAGAACTACGAGCAGTACTTC
CASSLGQNYEQYF
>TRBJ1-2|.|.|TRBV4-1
TGCGCCAGCAGTCAGGGGTATGGCTACACCTTC
CASSQGYGYTF
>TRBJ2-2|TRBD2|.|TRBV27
TGTGCCAGCAGTCCCTATTGGACTAGCGGGAGCATAGGCACCGGGGAGCTGTTTTTT
CASSPYWTSGSIGTGELFF
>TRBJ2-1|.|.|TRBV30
TGTGCCTGGCAAGGGGCGAGCCCGTACAATGAGCAGTTCTTC
CAWQGASPYNEQFF
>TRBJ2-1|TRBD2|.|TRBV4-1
TGCGCCAGCAGCCGGGGGAGAACGGCCCTAGCGGGAGACATCAATGAGCAGTTCTTC
CASSRGRTALAGDINEQFF
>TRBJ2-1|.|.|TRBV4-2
TGTGCCAGCAGCCAGGGTTCCGCGGGGTACAATGAGCAGTTCTTC
CASSQGSAGYNEQFF
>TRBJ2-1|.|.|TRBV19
TGTGCCAGTAGTATATGGGTGGAGGGCAATGAGCAGTTCTTC
CASSIWVEGNEQFF
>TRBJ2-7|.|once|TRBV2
TGTGCCAGCAGTGAATCGGCGGGTGGGTACGAGCAGTACTTC
CASSESAGGYEQYF
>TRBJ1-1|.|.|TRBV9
TGTGCCAGCAGCGAGGAGGGGCTTGGGGACACTGAAGCTTTCTTT
CASSEEGLGDTEAFF
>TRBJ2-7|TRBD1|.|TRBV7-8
TGTGCCAGCAGCGGGGGACAGGGGAACGACGAGCAGTACTTC
CASSGGQGNDEQYF
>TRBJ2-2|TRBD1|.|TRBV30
TGTGCCTGGAGTCGGCAGACAGGGGCCGGGGAGCTGTTTTTT
CAWSRQTGAGELFF
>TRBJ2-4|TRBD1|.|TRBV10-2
TGCGCCAGCAGTGGGACCGGGACAGGGGGCGGGTCGGCCAAAAACATTCAGTACTTC
CASSGTGTGGGSAKNIQYF
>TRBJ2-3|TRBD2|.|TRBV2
TGTGCCAGCAGCCGCACTAAGACTAGCGGGCAGGGCACAGATACGCAGTATTTT
CASSRTKTSGQGTDTQYF